The text below deals with one TCR beta chain. Its specificity is not known. The data derive from a study of T-cell memory formation after mild COVID-19. On the study more broadly: For the most part, TCR clusters were specific to one donor.

5'RACE primed at constant segments yielded TCR alpha and TCR beta cDNA libraries bearing sample barcodes and UMIs. One entry per CDR3 protein, called by TCRdb with MiXCR from the 5' RACE reads. The table has about 610,000 distinct CDR3 sequences, about 18% seen once. In germline, CDR1 is MNHEY, CDR2 SVGEGT. Trimming removed 2 bases from V and 6 bases from J, with 5 bases in between. This CDR3 contains 11 residues. Whole-study findings and limits: The pre-infection memory compartment contained some responding clones, suggesting cross-reactive memory joined.

J is TRBJ2-7 and V is TRBV6-2 or TRBV6-3, with D uncertain. The sequenced sample consisted of PBMCs or a T cell subset sorted from them (not recorded which). The TCR comes from an adult woman who had mild COVID-19 (a few samples of this study predate the infection). Cell type and time point are not known. CDR3 in amino acids: CASSYPSEQYF. The CDR3 DNA sequence: TGTGCCAGCAGTTACCCCAGCGAGCAGTACTTC.